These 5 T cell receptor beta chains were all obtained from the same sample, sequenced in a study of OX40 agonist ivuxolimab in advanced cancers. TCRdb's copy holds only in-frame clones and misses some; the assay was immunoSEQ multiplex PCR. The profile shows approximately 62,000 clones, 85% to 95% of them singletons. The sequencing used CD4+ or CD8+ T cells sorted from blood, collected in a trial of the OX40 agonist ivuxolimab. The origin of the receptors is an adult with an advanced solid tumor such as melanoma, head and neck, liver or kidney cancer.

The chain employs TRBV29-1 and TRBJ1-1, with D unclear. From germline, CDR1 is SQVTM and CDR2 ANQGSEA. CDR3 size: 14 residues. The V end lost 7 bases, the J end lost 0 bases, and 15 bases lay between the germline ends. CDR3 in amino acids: CSGTCLNMNTEAFF. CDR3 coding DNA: TGCAGCGGCACATGCCTGAACATGAACACTGAAGCTTTCTTT.

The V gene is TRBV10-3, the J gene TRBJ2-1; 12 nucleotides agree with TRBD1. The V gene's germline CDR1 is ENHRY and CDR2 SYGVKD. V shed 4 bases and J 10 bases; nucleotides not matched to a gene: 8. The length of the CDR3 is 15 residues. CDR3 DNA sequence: TGTGCCATCAGTGGGGGACAGGGGGCGGTCAAAGAGCAGTTCTTC. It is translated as CAISGGQGAVKEQFF.

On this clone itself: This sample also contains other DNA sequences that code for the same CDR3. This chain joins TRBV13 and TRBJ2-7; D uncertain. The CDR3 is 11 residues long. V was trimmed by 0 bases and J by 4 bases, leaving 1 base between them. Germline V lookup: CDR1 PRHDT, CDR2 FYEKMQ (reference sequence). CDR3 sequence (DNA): TGTGCCAGCAGCTTAGGGTACGAGCAGTACTTC. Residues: CASSLGYEQYF.

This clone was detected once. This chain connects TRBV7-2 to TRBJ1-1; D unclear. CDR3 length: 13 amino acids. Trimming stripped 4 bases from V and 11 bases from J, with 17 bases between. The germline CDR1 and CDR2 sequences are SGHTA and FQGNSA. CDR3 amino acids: CASSSPTGLEAFF. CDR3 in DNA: TGTGCCAGCAGCTCGCCCACCGGACTGGAGGCTTTCTTT.

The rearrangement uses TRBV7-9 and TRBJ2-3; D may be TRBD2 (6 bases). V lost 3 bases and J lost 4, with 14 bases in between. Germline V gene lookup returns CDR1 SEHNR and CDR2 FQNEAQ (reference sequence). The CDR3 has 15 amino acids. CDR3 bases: TGTGCCAGCAGCTTCGGGGGAAGTACGGCAGATACGCAGTATTTT. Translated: CASSFGGSTADTQYF.